The following is a TCR beta chain sequence with its context. The size of this beta chain means little, since it is a stray read in a library made for alpha chains. The sample is drawn from a study of glioma-infiltrating T cells. V was shortened by 0 bases and J by 2 bases, with 10 bases between the two germline ends. From germline, CDR1 is MGHRA and CDR2 YSYEKL. This CDR3 region has 15 residues. TCR alpha and beta CDR3 regions were amplified from RNA using iRepertoire nested multiplex PCR. TCRdb fed the multiplex PCR reads into MiXCR, producing one record per CDR3 protein. The sample lists a few thousand distinct CDR3 sequences, 65% to 90% seen once, with 36% in the top ten.

This rearrangement joins TRBV4-1 to TRBJ1-2; D may be TRBD1 (5 bases). This TCR derives from a human donor with low-grade glioma or glioblastoma, undergoing nonglioma brain surgery, or in good health (not recorded which). The sample was glioma tissue, nonneoplastic brain tissue, or PBMCs (not recorded which). CDR3 residues: CASSQESDTNYGYTF. CDR3 coding DNA: TGCGCCAGCAGCCAAGAATCGGACACGAACTATGGCTACACCTTC.